This T cell receptor beta chain was sequenced during a study of cytomegalovirus exposure and HLA in healthy donors. Some clones are missing from TCRdb's copy, which holds only in-frame ones; the method was immunoSEQ multiplex PCR. The table has fewer than 90,000 clones, 84% seen once. CDR1 is SGDLS and CDR2 is YYNGEE in the germline V gene. V was shortened by 4 bases and J by 0 bases, with 11 bases between the two germline ends. This CDR3 is 15 amino acids long. The donors were in the roughly 110-subject validation cohort; that cohort was separate from the roughly 730-subject first cohort. On this clone: Antigen unknown.

General study results and limits: A few of the chains that were CMV-associated were confirmed in vitro to be specific for CMV antigens.

The source material was PBMCs. This chain uses TRBV9 with TRBJ1-3; D gene uncertain. The receptor was isolated from a young woman in good health and CMV-seropositive. The CDR3 sequence: CASSPLSGSGNTIYF. CDR3 in DNA: TGTGCCAGCAGCCCACTGAGCGGCTCTGGAAACACCATATATTTT.